The 17 T cell receptor beta chains listed next were all sequenced from one sample in a study of blood T cell repertoires in COVID-19. This table comes from immunoSEQ multiplex PCR, and its TCRdb copy is limited to in-frame clones, with some not included. Counted here are 130,000 to 150,000 clones, 65% to 80% occurring once; the ten biggest clones make up around 3.3%. Sequencing used peripheral blood. Source of these receptors: a man aged 55 to 69 with acute or convalescent COVID-19.

This clone has only a few counts. The chain couples TRBV5-6 to TRBJ2-5; the match to TRBD2 covers 12 bases. The CDR3 runs 15 residues. The V and J ends lost 6 bases and 5 bases, in that order; junction bases with no gene match: 8. Per germline, CDR1 SGHDT and CDR2 YYEEEE. CDR3 DNA sequence: TGTGCCAGCACCCGACTAGCGGGAGAGGAGGAGACCCAGTACTTC. It is translated as CASTRLAGEEETQYF.

This rearrangement joins TRBV14 to TRBJ1-6; 7 bases map to TRBD1. Looked up from germline, CDR1 is SGHDN and CDR2 is FVKESK. The CDR3 sequence is 21 residues long. The ends lost 4 bases at V and 0 bases at J; junction bases unmatched: 18. The CDR3 nucleotides read TGTGCCAGCAGCCCCGCACATTGGGTCGACAGGGATGGCTCCTATAATTCACCCCTCCACTTT. The encoded protein is CASSPAHWVDRDGSYNSPLHF.

The J gene is TRBJ1-4, the V gene TRBV5-6, with unresolved D. CDR1 is SGHDT and CDR2 is YYEEEE in the germline V gene. The CDR3 consists of 15 residues. Trimming removed 4 bases at V and 3 bases at J, with 13 bases between. Written as DNA, the CDR3 is TGTGCCAGCAGCCTCTACACAGTTTCTAATGAAAAACTGTTTTTT. This gives the protein CASSLYTVSNEKLFF.

This rearrangement joins TRBV6-5 to TRBJ1-1, with 11 bases matching TRBD1. Germline assignment: CDR1 MNHEY and CDR2 SVGAGI. Trimming took 4 bases from V and 0 from J; bases not matched to a gene: 4. The CDR3 totals 16 residues. The CDR3 nucleotides are TGTGCCAGCAGTTCCGGACAGGGGGCGTTGAACACTGAAGCTTTCTTT. This gives the protein CASSSGQGALNTEAFF.

This chain links TRBV28 with TRBJ1-5; 9 bases match TRBD1. CDR1 is MDHEN, CDR2 SYDVKM, per germline. This CDR3 comprises 15 residues. Trimming took 3 bases from V and 6 from J; bases not matched to a gene: 6. The CDR3 nucleotides read TGTGCCAGCAGTTTGACAGGGGGTGAGATTCAGCCCCAGCATTTT. The encoded protein is CASSLTGGEIQPQHF.

Worth noting for this clone: The same CDR3 arises from other DNA sequences in this sample as well. CDR3: CASRRLAGAYNEQFF. The DNA for the CDR3 is TGTGCCAGCAGACGACTAGCGGGAGCCTACAATGAGCAGTTCTTC. V gene TRBV28 combines with J gene TRBJ2-1; 12 bases align to TRBD2. V lost 6 bases and J lost 2; bases outside the gene matches: 2. The CDR3 has 15 residues. Germline CDR1 reads MDHEN; CDR2 reads SYDVKM.

This chain connects TRBV6-2 or TRBV6-3 to TRBJ2-2; D ambiguous. V lost 5 bases and J 4 bases, leaving 14 bases between the germline ends. The CDR3 is 15 amino acids. CDR1 is MNHEY, CDR2 SVGEGT, per germline. CDR3 coding DNA: TGTGCCAGCAGTCCCCTGGCCCGAAGCACCGGGGAGCTGTTTTTT. Its protein is CASSPLARSTGELFF.

This clone came up once. Other DNA sequences in the same sample also yield this CDR3. The gene calls are TRBV30 and TRBJ1-2; 8 bases are shared with TRBD1. Germline-derived CDR1 and CDR2 are GTSNPN and SVGIG (reference sequence). The trim removed 4 bases at V and 4 bases at J, leaving 8 bases unmatched. The CDR3 contains 14 residues. The CDR3 DNA reads as TGTGCCTGGAATAGGCAGGGGGCTTCCTATGGCTACACCTTC. It translates to CAWNRQGASYGYTF.

The V and J genes are TRBV10-3 and TRBJ1-3, with unresolved D. The CDR3 totals 12 residues. Germline assignment: CDR1 ENHRY and CDR2 SYGVKD. V gave up 7 bases and J gave up 4 bases, with 8 bases separating them. CDR3 DNA: TGTGCCATCAAAAGCACGGGAAACACCATATATTTT. As protein: CAIKSTGNTIYF.

The V and J genes are TRBV11-2 and TRBJ1-2; TRBD1 matches at 9 bases. Germline values: CDR1 SGHAT, CDR2 FQNNGV. The CDR3 is 17 residues long. J lost 7 bases, V lost 2 bases, and 14 bases had no gene match. Here the CDR3 DNA reads TGTGCCAGCAGCTTATTTTGGACAGGGGACTCATCTGGTGGCTACACCTTC. The encoded protein is CASSLFWTGDSSGGYTF.

The rearrangement joins TRBV28 to TRBJ1-5, with D perhaps matching TRBD1 (6 bases). Trimming removed 7 bases from V and 4 bases from J, with 14 bases in between. Germline CDR1 is MDHEN and CDR2 is SYDVKM. The CDR3 is 14 residues long. This CDR3 is CASTLGHSNQPQHF. The CDR3 DNA reads as TGTGCCAGCACCTTGGGACACTCTAATCAGCCCCAGCATTTT.

The gene calls are TRBV5-1 and TRBJ2-7; 13 nucleotides align to TRBD2. CDR3 length equals 16 residues. V lost 4 bases, J lost 1 base, and 5 bases stayed unmatched. CDR1 and CDR2 (germline): SGHRS, YFSETQ. The CDR3 region has the DNA TGCGCCAGCAGCCCGAGGACTAGCGGGGGATCCTACGAGCAGTACTTC. This encodes CASSPRTSGGSYEQYF.

V and J are TRBV7-2 and TRBJ1-4; a weak D match, TRBD1 (6 bases). From germline, CDR1 is SGHTA and CDR2 FQGNSA. The ends were cut back, 3 bases at V and 3 bases at J, with 11 bases in the middle. The CDR3 is 15 residues long. This CDR3 is CASSFVGAPNEKLFF. DNA of the CDR3: TGTGCCAGCAGCTTTGTGGGGGCCCCTAATGAAAAACTGTTTTTT.

The V and J genes are TRBV6-5 and TRBJ2-5, with a weak D call TRBD2 (5 bases). Deletions cut 5 bases from V and 5 bases from J, with 15 bases between. This CDR3 is 14 amino acids long. Germline CDR1 is MNHEY and CDR2 is SVGAGI. CDR3 sequence (DNA): TGTGCCAGCAGTCCCCCCGGGGATTGGGAGACCCAGTACTTC. Its translation: CASSPPGDWETQYF.

The chain joins TRBV28 to TRBJ1-1; the D is unclear. Looked up from germline, CDR1 is MDHEN and CDR2 is SYDVKM. This CDR3 has 14 amino acids. V lost 3 bases and J lost 2, with 10 bases in between. CDR3 bases: TGTGCCAGCAGTTTCGGGGAGAGCAACACTGAAGCTTTCTTT. Protein sequence: CASSFGESNTEAFF. The entire variable domain, with the rest obtained from reference TRBV28 and TRBJ1-1, is as follows: DVKVTQSSRYLVKRTGEKVFLECVQDMDHENMFWYRQDPGLGLRLIYFSYDVKMKEKGDIPEGYSVSREKKERFSLILESASTNQTSMYLCASSFGESNTEAFFGQGTRLTVV.

This clone was seen a handful of times. Mismatch with germline at one junction end may stem from a read error. V usage is TRBV7-7 and J usage is TRBJ2-2, with D possibly being TRBD2 (6 bases). Germline CDR1 is SSHAT and CDR2 is FNYEAQ (reference sequence). This CDR3 is built from 13 residues. The CDR3 sequence is CASSFRGTGELFF. CDR3 bases: TGTGCTAGCAGCTTTCGGGGGACCGGGGAGCTGTTTTTT.

This clone was counted only a few times. This rearrangement joins TRBV27 to TRBJ1-6; D unclear. V gave up 3 bases and J gave up 7 bases, with 10 bases separating them. Germline CDR1 MNHEY, CDR2 SMNVEV (reference sequence). The CDR3 length is 14 residues. The CDR3 region has the DNA TGTGCCAGCAGTTTGGTAGTTCTCAATTCACCCCTCCACTTT. It translates to CASSLVVLNSPLHF.